This record covers a single T cell receptor beta chain. Antigen specificity is unknown. UMI-labeled 5' RACE TRB cDNA libraries were prepared from the cells. Each CDR3 protein gets one entry in TCRdb, which reprocessed the 5' RACE reads and gives no DNA. The table for this sample gives 85,000 to 90,000 distinct CDR3 sequences. Germline V gene data show CDR1 as LGHNA and CDR2 as YSLEER. There are 15 residues in the CDR3. The record originates from a study of CXCR3-negative and CXCR3-positive naive CD8 T cells. General study results and limits: TRB CDR3 hydrophobicity was greater in CXCR3-positive naive cells than in CXCR3-negative naive cells.

Sorts performed in triplicate captured hundreds of thousands of cells each from every CD8+ T cell subset. Naive CD8+ T cells displayed a CD45RO-CCR7+CD27+CD95- phenotype. The sequence derives from a human donor in good health. Some clones in this sample may be carry-over from other donors' samples. This chain links TRBV4-3 with TRBJ1-5; with no DNA, the TCRdb D assignment of TRBD1 cannot be verified. Sequencing used naive CXCR3+ CD8+ T cells from blood. Subset indicated: CD45RO-CCR7+CD27+CD95- naive CD8+ T cells expressing CXCR3 (TNR3+). CDR3: CASSRDRVSNQPQHF.